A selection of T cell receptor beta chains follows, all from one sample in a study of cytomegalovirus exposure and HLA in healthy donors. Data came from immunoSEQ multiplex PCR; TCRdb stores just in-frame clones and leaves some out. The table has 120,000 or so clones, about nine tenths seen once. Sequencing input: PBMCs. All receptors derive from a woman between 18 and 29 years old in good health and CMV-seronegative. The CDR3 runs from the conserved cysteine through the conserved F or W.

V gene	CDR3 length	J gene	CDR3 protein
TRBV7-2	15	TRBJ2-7	CASSLRLAGTYEQYF
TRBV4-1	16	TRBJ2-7	CASSQAGTGVSYEQYF
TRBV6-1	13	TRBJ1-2	CASSLTENYGYTF
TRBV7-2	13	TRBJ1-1	CASTQAGRTEAFF
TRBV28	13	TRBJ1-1	CASRKPVNTEAFF
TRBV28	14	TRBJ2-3	CASSLAGGIDTQYF
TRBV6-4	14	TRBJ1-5	CASSPGAGNQPQHF
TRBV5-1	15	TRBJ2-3	CASSLAGTGEYTQYF
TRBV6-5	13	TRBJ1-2	CASGQGGLYGYTF
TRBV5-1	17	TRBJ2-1	CASSFRLAGAIDNEQFF
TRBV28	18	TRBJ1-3	CASRVVGQTPSSGNTIYF
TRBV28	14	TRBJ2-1	CASSQTGALNEQFF
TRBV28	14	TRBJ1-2	CASSGGQGAYGYTF
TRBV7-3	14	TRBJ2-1	CASSLHQASGEQFF
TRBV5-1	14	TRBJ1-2	CASSLQGVDYGYTF
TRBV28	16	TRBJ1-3	CASSLSGQGARNTIYF
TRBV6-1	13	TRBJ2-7	CASGNRAYREQYF
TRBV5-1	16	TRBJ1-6	CASSLDAGASDSPLHF
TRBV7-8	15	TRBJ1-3	CASSFQGLSGNTIYF
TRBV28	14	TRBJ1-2	CASREGQLNYGYTF
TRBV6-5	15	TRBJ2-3	CASSLRGRDADTQYF
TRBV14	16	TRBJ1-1	CASSQDRGQWRTEAFF
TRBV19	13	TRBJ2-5	CASSMERAWTQYF
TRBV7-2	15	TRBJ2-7	CASSLASNPSYEQYF
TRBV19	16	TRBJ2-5	CASSIRTSGGQETQYF
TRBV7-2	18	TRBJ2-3	CASSQALAGEYGTDTQYF
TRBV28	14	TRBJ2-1	CASSPPDRGNEQFF
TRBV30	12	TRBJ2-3	CAWGGQGHTQYF
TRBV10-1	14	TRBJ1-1	CASSEWRQGPEAFF
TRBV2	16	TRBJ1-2	CASKTGTVSSFYGYTF
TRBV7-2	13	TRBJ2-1	CASSALLADEQFF
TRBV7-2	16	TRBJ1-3	CASSLEHRGYGNTIYF
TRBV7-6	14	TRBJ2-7	CASSIGTASYEQYF
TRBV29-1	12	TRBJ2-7	CSVDAGPYEQYF
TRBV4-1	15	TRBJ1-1	CASSQVAGVRTEAFF
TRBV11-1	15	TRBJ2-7	CASSSAGQGSYEQYF
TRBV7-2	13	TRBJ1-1	CASSLQGVTEAFF
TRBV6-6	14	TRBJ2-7	CASSYTGESYEQYF
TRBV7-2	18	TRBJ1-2	CASSLDPGQGRPTDGYTF
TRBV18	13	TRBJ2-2	CASSAPSAGELFF
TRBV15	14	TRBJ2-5	CATSNGGWEETQYF
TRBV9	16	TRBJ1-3	CASSRTTTGAGNTIYF
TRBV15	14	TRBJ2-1	CATNGGYRDNEQFF
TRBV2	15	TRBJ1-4	CASSTRQPNNEKLFF
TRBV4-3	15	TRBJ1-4	CASSQLQKSNEKLFF
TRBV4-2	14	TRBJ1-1	CASSRDSRGTEAFF
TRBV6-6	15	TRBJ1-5	CASSDRAGRNQPQHF
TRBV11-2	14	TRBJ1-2	CASSSWTGNYGYTF
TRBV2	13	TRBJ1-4	CASKDRGREKLFF
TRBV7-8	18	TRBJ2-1	CASSPKSGGMSSYNEQFF
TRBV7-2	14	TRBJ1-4	CASSFGQGGEKLFF
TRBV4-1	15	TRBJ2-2	CASSPGAGSTGELFF
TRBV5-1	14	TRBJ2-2	CASSQQGGTGELFF
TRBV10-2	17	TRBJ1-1	CASSDHSPRSLNTEAFF
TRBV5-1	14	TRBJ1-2	CASSVGQGDGGYTF